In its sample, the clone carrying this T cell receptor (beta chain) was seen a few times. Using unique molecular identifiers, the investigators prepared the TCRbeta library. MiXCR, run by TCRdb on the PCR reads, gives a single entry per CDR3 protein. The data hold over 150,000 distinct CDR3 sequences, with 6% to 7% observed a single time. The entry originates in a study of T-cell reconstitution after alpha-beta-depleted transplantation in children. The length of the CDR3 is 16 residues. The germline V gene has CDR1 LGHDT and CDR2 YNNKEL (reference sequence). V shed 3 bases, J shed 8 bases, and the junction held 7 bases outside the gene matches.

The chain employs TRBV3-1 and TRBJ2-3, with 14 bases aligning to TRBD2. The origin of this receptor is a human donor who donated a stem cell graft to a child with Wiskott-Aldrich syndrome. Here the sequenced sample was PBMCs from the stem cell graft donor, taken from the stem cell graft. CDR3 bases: TGTGCCAGCAGCCACGCGGGACTAGCGGGAGTAGTTACGCAGTATTTT. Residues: CASSHAGLAGVVTQYF.